The rows below give T cell receptor beta chains drawn from one sample of a study of T cell responses to AZD1222 COVID-19 vaccine. Repertoires were generated with immunoSEQ multiplex PCR, while TCRdb's copy carries only in-frame clones and drops some. The profile shows some 110,000 clones, more than 80% of them singletons. The input for sequencing was peripheral blood, taken on day 0 of AZD1222 vaccination. All receptors come from an adult in good health. The CDR3 runs from the conserved cysteine through the conserved F or W. The D gene is left open where the match is weak. Size is stated for part of the rows, as once, few or many counts, or as a class when the clone is expanded.

V: TRBV18
J: TRBJ2-7
size: -
D: -
CDR3: CASSPPGQTYEQYF

V: TRBV7-9
J: TRBJ1-5
size: -
D: TRBD1
CDR3: CASSDTGGAKHF

V: TRBV7-3
J: TRBJ2-7
size: -
D: -
CDR3: CASSIQGAYEQYF

V: TRBV6-5
J: TRBJ1-2
size: -
D: -
CDR3: CASSKTQAYYGYTF

V: TRBV3-1/TRBV3-2
J: TRBJ1-2
size: once
D: TRBD1
CDR3: CASSHPTGTGGSGYTF

V: TRBV18
J: TRBJ1-6
size: -
D: -
CDR3: CASSPASTLTLHF

V: TRBV30
J: TRBJ2-6
size: -
D: -
CDR3: CAWRSSGANVLTF

V: TRBV6-5
J: TRBJ1-5
size: -
D: TRBD1
CDR3: CASSPRDRGNQPQHF

V: TRBV5-1
J: TRBJ1-1
size: -
D: TRBD1
CDR3: CASSLGTGGQAEAFF

V: TRBV6-1
J: TRBJ2-5
size: -
D: -
CDR3: CASSEQRPGETQYF

V: TRBV2
J: TRBJ1-5
size: -
D: -
CDR3: CASRTDPGNQPQHF

V: TRBV27
J: TRBJ2-4
size: -
D: TRBD1
CDR3: CASSSLSGTADIQYF

V: TRBV7-8
J: TRBJ2-2
size: -
D: TRBD1
CDR3: CASSSGTGGLFF

V: TRBV9
J: TRBJ2-1
size: -
D: -
CDR3: CASSAPKTRGSYNEQFF

V: TRBV7-3
J: TRBJ1-1
size: -
D: -
CDR3: CASSLTKDSSEGFF

V: TRBV3-1/TRBV3-2
J: TRBJ2-1
size: -
D: TRBD1
CDR3: CASSQYRDSKFF

V: TRBV2
J: TRBJ2-7
size: medium-sized
D: -
CDR3: CASSTVLDLYEQYF

V: TRBV7-8
J: TRBJ2-5
size: -
D: TRBD2
CDR3: CASSSDGLAGVQETQYF

V: TRBV30
J: TRBJ2-2
size: -
D: -
CDR3: CACPWTNTGELFF

V: TRBV6-5
J: TRBJ2-7
size: -
D: -
CDR3: CASTFPQGGEQYF

V: TRBV5-4
J: TRBJ1-3
size: -
D: -
CDR3: CASSRTPVGVSGNTIYF

V: TRBV6-2/TRBV6-3
J: TRBJ1-2
size: -
D: -
CDR3: CASSYLGADGYTF

V: TRBV19
J: TRBJ2-3
size: -
D: -
CDR3: CASTGPRTDTQYF

V: TRBV5-4
J: TRBJ2-5
size: few
D: -
CDR3: CASSLYGGGDQETQYF

V: TRBV15
J: TRBJ2-5
size: -
D: -
CDR3: CATGRDREETQYF

V: TRBV5-1
J: TRBJ2-1
size: few
D: -
CDR3: CASSLEQGYEQFF

V: TRBV28
J: TRBJ1-1
size: -
D: -
CDR3: CASSGSLGNTEAFF

V: TRBV7-6
J: TRBJ2-1
size: -
D: TRBD2
CDR3: CASSLKRGGIDEQFF

V: TRBV12-3/TRBV12-4
J: TRBJ2-5
size: -
D: -
CDR3: CASSFLGEETQYF

V: TRBV5-1
J: TRBJ1-3
size: once
D: -
CDR3: CASRGGPANSGNTIYF

V: TRBV5-1
J: TRBJ1-1
size: -
D: -
CDR3: CASSRDQGVTEAFF

V: TRBV19
J: TRBJ2-5
size: -
D: -
CDR3: CASSFAAGTQYF

V: TRBV27
J: TRBJ2-3
size: -
D: TRBD2
CDR3: CASSSRGGHVTDTQYF

V: TRBV6-6
J: TRBJ1-2
size: -
D: TRBD1
CDR3: CASSYTAGQGYGYTF

V: TRBV4-1
J: TRBJ1-4
size: -
D: TRBD1
CDR3: CASSHPSTGGRREKLFF

V: TRBV28
J: TRBJ2-2
size: -
D: TRBD2
CDR3: CASSGTSGLTGELFF

V: TRBV6-1
J: TRBJ2-7
size: -
D: -
CDR3: CASTETGRGIYEQYF

V: TRBV10-2
J: TRBJ1-1
size: -
D: -
CDR3: CASREGYTEAFF

V: TRBV27
J: TRBJ1-2
size: -
D: TRBD1
CDR3: CASSSPGQGNGYTF